The 32 T cell receptor beta chains below come from one sample, sequenced in a study of spatial heterogeneity in lung cancer (dated by TCRdb to about 2019). Taken with the paper, the label for time point translates to: blood at routine non-recurrence follow-up after resection. The library was built by means of 5' RACE. These reads were obtained on a NextSeq 500. The public reads were run again by TCRdb, first through fastp at Q25 and then through MiXCR, and only productive beta chains were kept. One record per CDR3 amino acid sequence lists the most common genes and DNA. This sample is represented by roughly 34,000 distinct CDR3 sequences; 6% to 9.5% of them were singletons. The ten largest clones represent around 9.4% of the sample. Specimen: PBMCs, collected at follow-up. Every receptor here comes from a male donor with early-stage non-small cell lung cancer.

This chain connects TRBV6-5 to TRBJ1-2; 7 bases map to TRBD1. The CDR3 extends over 15 amino acids. Germline CDR1 and CDR2: MNHEY and SVGAGI. J was trimmed by 1 base and V by 6 bases; bases with no gene match: 8. CDR3 in amino acids: CASSSGTADNYGYTF. The CDR3 DNA is TGTGCCAGCAGCTCCGGGACAGCTGATAACTATGGCTACACCTTC.

This clonotype was seen many times. This sequence joins TRBV15 and TRBJ2-5; D not resolved. The CDR3 loop spans 14 amino acids. CDR1 is LNHNV and CDR2 is YYDKDF in the germline V gene (reference sequence). Trimming cost V 0 bases and J 1 base, with 6 bases left between them. Written as DNA, the CDR3 is TGTGCCACCAGCAGAGATTGGACCCAAGAGACCCAGTACTTC. Amino acids: CATSRDWTQETQYF.

In this sample, this clonotype turned up many times. This chain joins TRBV5-1 and TRBJ2-7, with TRBD1 as a possible D gene (5 bases). Trimming cost V 5 bases and J 3 bases, with 18 bases left between them. This CDR3 is 15 amino acids long. CDR1 is SGHRS, CDR2 YFSETQ, per germline. Here the CDR3 reads CASRSAGQGVYEQYF. CDR3 in DNA: TGCGCCAGCAGATCGGCCGGACAAGGGGTCTACGAGCAGTACTTC.

Notes on this clonotype: Given a much more abundant clone one base away, this may be a read error. This rearrangement joins TRBV20-1 to TRBJ1-4; D is ambiguous. The CDR3 totals 14 residues. Germline V gene data show CDR1 as DFQATT and CDR2 as SNEGSKA (reference sequence). The V and J ends lost 0 bases and 2 bases respectively, with 7 bases between them. The CDR3 coding sequence is TGCAGTGCTAGAGAAGGGTTTACTAATGAAAAACTGTTTTTT. Its protein is CSAREGFTNEKLFF.

This clonotype was detected a few times. A junction boundary mismatches the germline segment, possibly from a read error. The chain employs TRBV29-1 and TRBJ1-1, with D unresolved. Germline V gene lookup returns CDR1 SQVTM and CDR2 ANQGSEA. The CDR3 is 15 residues long. The CDR3 sequence: CSGYDPQASNTEVFF. In nucleotides, the CDR3 is TGCAGCGGGTATGACCCCCAGGCCTCCAACACTGAAGTTTTCTTT.

This clonotype showed up many times. This chain uses TRBV6-5 with TRBJ1-2; 7 bases line up with TRBD1. J was trimmed by 0 bases and V by 6 bases; bases with no gene match: 7. The CDR3 has 15 amino acids. Germline loops: CDR1 MNHEY, CDR2 SVGAGI. The CDR3 DNA reads as TGTGCCAGCAGGGCAGGAGGACAGGCTAACTATGGCTACACCTTC. The encoded protein is CASRAGGQANYGYTF.

This clonotype was seen ten or more times. The gene calls are TRBV20-1 and TRBJ2-5; D possibly corresponds to TRBD2 (6 bases). The CDR3 is made up of 13 amino acids. Trimming took 6 bases from V and 4 from J, leaving 15 bases between them. Germline CDR1 reads DFQATT; CDR2 reads SNEGSKA (reference sequence). The CDR3 sequence is CSAAVAGLETQYF. In DNA form, the CDR3 reads TGCAGTGCAGCGGTGGCGGGGCTAGAGACCCAGTACTTC.

The V call is TRBV29-1, the J call TRBJ2-7, with D perhaps given as TRBD1 or TRBD2 (5 bases each). The CDR3 is made up of 12 amino acids. The ends were cut back, 6 bases at V and 7 bases at J, with 16 bases in the middle. Looked up from germline, CDR1 is SQVTM and CDR2 is ANQGSEA. The CDR3 DNA is TGCAGCGTCGCCCGGGGCCCGGGAGAGCAGTACTTC. Translating it yields CSVARGPGEQYF.

V gene TRBV5-6 combines with J gene TRBJ1-3; D call uncertain. The CDR3 extends over 16 amino acids. The V end lost 3 bases, the J end lost 0 bases, and 13 bases lay between the germline ends. The V gene's germline CDR1 is SGHDT and CDR2 YYEEEE. The CDR3 nucleotides read TGTGCCAGCAGCTCACGGACCGCTAGCTCTGGAAACACCATATATTTT. Its protein is CASSSRTASSGNTIYF.

This clonotype occurred many times. The chain uses TRBV7-8 and TRBJ1-1; D call uncertain. Trimming cost V 1 base and J 4 bases, with 13 bases left between them. This CDR3 is 15 amino acids long. The germline CDR1 and CDR2 sequences are SGHVS and FQNEAQ. CDR3 nucleotide sequence: TGTGCCAGCAGCTTAGTCCCGGGGAGGTCCACTGAAGCTTTCTTT. It codes for CASSLVPGRSTEAFF.

The table lists this clonotype with a few counts. V gene TRBV13 combines with J gene TRBJ2-7; TRBD2 matches 10 bases. Per the germline V gene, CDR1 is PRHDT and CDR2 is FYEKMQ (reference sequence). J lost 9 bases, V lost 4 bases, and 15 bases had no gene match. The CDR3 is made up of 16 amino acids. DNA for the CDR3: TGTGCCAGCAGCTCCCGGGGTAGCGGGGGGAATCGCGGGCAGTACTTC. Protein product: CASSSRGSGGNRGQYF.

This clonotype occurred many times. The V gene is TRBV12-3 or TRBV12-4, the J gene TRBJ2-1; 13 positions match TRBD2. CDR3 length: 14 residues. Germline trimming cut 7 bases from V and 6 bases from J; bases unmatched to any gene: 3. The DNA for the CDR3 is TGTGCCAGCACCCGACTAGCGGGGGGCAATGAGCAGTTCTTC. It is translated as CASTRLAGGNEQFF.

This clonotype was detected ten times or more. The chain joins TRBV19 to TRBJ1-2; unclear D gene. The CDR3 length is 14 residues. Germline CDR1 LNHDA, CDR2 SQIVND (reference sequence). V lost 5 bases and J 2 bases, leaving 12 bases between the germline ends. This CDR3 reads CASSGVESNYGYTF. Here the CDR3 DNA reads TGTGCCAGTAGTGGAGTTGAGAGCAACTATGGCTACACCTTC.

V is TRBV5-1 and J is TRBJ1-4, with D unresolved. The CDR3 consists of 12 residues. Deletions cut 0 bases from V and 12 bases from J, with 9 bases between. Germline assignment: CDR1 SGHRS and CDR2 YFSETQ. CDR3 DNA: TGCGCCAGCAGCTTGGAAGGAGAGCAACTGTTTTTT. Translation gives CASSLEGEQLFF.

This clonotype was seen a few times. The rearrangement links TRBV12-3 or TRBV12-4 to TRBJ1-1; D gene ambiguous. The CDR3 has 14 residues. V was shortened by 7 bases and J by 0 bases, with 12 bases between the two germline ends. The CDR3 DNA reads as TGTGCCAGCATCAGTACTATTCTGAACACTGAAGCTTTCTTT. This codes for CASISTILNTEAFF.

The sample holds many counts of this clonotype. V usage is TRBV19 and J usage is TRBJ2-7; the match to TRBD1 covers 8 bases. Germline lookup yields CDR1 LNHDA and CDR2 SQIVND (reference sequence). V shed 8 bases, J shed 7 bases, and the junction held 10 bases outside the gene matches. The CDR3 is 13 amino acids. The CDR3 DNA reads as TGTGCCAGTGGCTTAACAGGGGGTAGGGAGCAGTACTTC. Protein product: CASGLTGGREQYF.

This clonotype has ten or more counts. The V call is TRBV6-5, the J call TRBJ2-7; tentatively, D is TRBD1 (6 bases). This CDR3 spans 16 amino acids. The germline gives CDR1 MNHEY, CDR2 SVGAGI. The germline V and J ends were trimmed by 2 bases and 1 base, with 15 bases remaining between them. DNA for the CDR3: TGTGCCAGCAGTTACGGGGGCAGGGGAGAATCCTACGAGCAGTACTTC. It encodes CASSYGGRGESYEQYF.

The chain combines TRBV28 with TRBJ2-7; perhaps TRBD2 as D (5 bases). CDR1 and CDR2 from the germline V gene are MDHEN and SYDVKM. V was clipped by 5 bases and J by 5 bases, with 13 bases between them. The CDR3 length is 13 residues. CDR3 sequence: CASSTAPTNEQYF. The CDR3 DNA follows: TGTGCCAGCAGTACAGCCCCGACTAACGAGCAGTACTTC.

The chain combines TRBV12-5 with TRBJ2-3; no definite D call. The CDR3 loop spans 14 amino acids. The V end was cut by 2 bases, the J end by 0 bases, with 6 bases between. Germline CDR1 reads LGHNT; CDR2 reads FRNRAP. The CDR3 spells CASGLRQSTDTQYF. Here the CDR3 DNA reads TGTGCTAGTGGTTTGAGGCAGAGCACAGATACGCAGTATTTT.

This clonotype came up many times. The chain uses TRBV20-1 and TRBJ2-2; D unclear. The CDR3 has 11 residues. Germline CDR1 DFQATT, CDR2 SNEGSKA (reference sequence). The V end was cut by 2 bases, the J end by 10 bases, with 8 bases between. The DNA of the CDR3 is TGCAGTGCTAGATCTGGGGTGGAGCTGTTTTTT. The encoded protein is CSARSGVELFF.

This clonotype was recorded many times. Here the CDR3 reads CASSTPGSDYGYTF. In DNA, the CDR3 is TGTGCCAGCAGTACCCCGGGGAGTGATTATGGCTACACCTTC. The V and J genes are TRBV12-3 or TRBV12-4 and TRBJ1-2; D not certain. V gave up 5 bases and J gave up 5 bases, with 15 bases separating them. There are 14 residues in the CDR3.

This clonotype came up once. The rearrangement uses TRBV5-1 and TRBJ1-1; D gene unclear. The CDR3 is 15 amino acids. The V gene's germline CDR1 is SGHRS and CDR2 YFSETQ. V lost 1 base to trimming and J lost 0 bases, with 10 bases between them. CDR3 amino acids: CASSLLSNMNTEAFF. The CDR3 DNA reads TGCGCCAGCAGCTTGCTATCCAATATGAACACTGAAGCTTTCTTT.

In its sample, this clonotype was seen many times. This chain joins TRBV30 and TRBJ2-5, with D perhaps matching TRBD1 (6 bases). V dropped 5 bases and J dropped 3 bases, with 19 bases sitting between them. This CDR3 spans 15 amino acids. In germline, CDR1 is GTSNPN, CDR2 SVGIG (reference sequence). The CDR3 here is CAWDPGRTEEETQYF. CDR3 bases: TGTGCCTGGGACCCAGGACGGACAGAAGAAGAGACCCAGTACTTC.

This clonotype showed up many times. The chain has TRBV6-5 and TRBJ1-6, with D perhaps TRBD1 (5 bases). Germline-derived CDR1 and CDR2 are MNHEY and SVGAGI. CDR3 length equals 15 residues. Trimming pared 3 bases from V and 3 bases from J, leaving 9 bases between. In nucleotides, the CDR3 is TGTGCCAGCAGTTATGGGGACTACTATAATTCACCCCTCCACTTT. This sequence encodes CASSYGDYYNSPLHF.

This clonotype was counted at least ten times. The chain combines TRBV11-1 with TRBJ2-5, with 9 bases aligning to TRBD2. This CDR3 spans 17 amino acids. With V trimmed by 5 bases and J by 2 bases, 12 bases remained unmatched. Per germline, CDR1 SGHAT and CDR2 FQDESV (reference sequence). CDR3 region: CASSPGSSGAIQETQYF. In nucleotides, the CDR3 is TGTGCCAGCAGCCCAGGCTCTAGCGGGGCGATACAAGAGACCCAGTACTTC.

This clonotype was observed a handful of times. The rearrangement joins TRBV6-5 to TRBJ1-1, with D perhaps matching TRBD1 (5 bases). This CDR3 spans 14 amino acids. V dropped 7 bases and J dropped 0 bases, with 12 bases sitting between them. Germline lookup yields CDR1 MNHEY and CDR2 SVGAGI. The CDR3 loop is CASTTGRMNTEAFF. The CDR3 coding sequence is TGTGCCAGCACCACGGGACGGATGAACACTGAAGCTTTCTTT.

This clonotype was found many times. This chain connects TRBV5-1 to TRBJ1-2; D is unclear. Germline V CDR1 and CDR2: SGHRS, YFSETQ. The CDR3 is 12 residues long. The ends were cut back, 0 bases at V and 3 bases at J, with 3 bases in the middle. The CDR3 protein is CASSLDYYGYTF. The CDR3 DNA reads as TGCGCCAGCAGCTTGGATTACTATGGCTACACCTTC.

In this sample, this clonotype turned up many times. The chain couples TRBV24-1 to TRBJ2-1, with D perhaps given as TRBD1 or TRBD2 (5 bases each). CDR1 and CDR2 from the germline V gene are KGHDR and SFDVKD. CDR3 size: 12 residues. The V end was cut by 3 bases, the J end by 10 bases, with 9 bases between. The CDR3 nucleotides are TGTGCCACCAGTGATACGGGACCGGAGCAGTTCTTC. Its translation: CATSDTGPEQFF.

The gene calls are TRBV15 and TRBJ2-3, with 7 bases lining up with TRBD2. Losses at the gene ends were 0 bases for V and 6 bases for J; bases not matched to a gene: 0. Germline CDR1 is LNHNV and CDR2 is YYDKDF (reference sequence). CDR3 length: 13 residues. The DNA for the CDR3 is TGTGCCACCAGCAGAGACGGGAGGGATACGCAGTATTTT. Amino acids: CATSRDGRDTQYF.

This clonotype is medium-sized (0.01 to 0.1%) in the sample. CDR3 DNA sequence: TGTGCCAGCAGAATAAGGGAAGCTTTCTTT. It is translated as CASRIREAFF. This sequence joins TRBV12-3 or TRBV12-4 and TRBJ1-1; no clear D. CDR3 length equals 10 residues. Trimming shortened V by 6 bases and J by 8 bases, and 7 bases separated the two germline ends.

This clonotype was seen many times. This chain joins TRBV10-2 and TRBJ2-1; a possible D gene is TRBD1 (6 bases). There are 14 residues in the CDR3. The germline CDR1 and CDR2 sequences are WSHSY and SAAADI. Trimming removed 7 bases at V and 2 bases at J, with 12 bases between. The CDR3 nucleotides are TGCGCCAGCACCCTGACAGGTGCCTACAATGAGCAGTTCTTC. This translates into CASTLTGAYNEQFF.

This clonotype showed up many times. The chain links TRBV3-1 to TRBJ2-6; possible D gene TRBD2, 5 bases. The CDR3 is made up of 19 amino acids. CDR1 is LGHDT and CDR2 is YNNKEL in the germline V gene (reference sequence). With 0 bases removed from V and 0 bases from J, the gap between germline ends came to 15 bases. CDR3 sequence (DNA): TGTGCCAGCAGCCAAGATTGGAGGAAATCCGACTCTGGGGCCAACGTCCTGACTTTC. This gives the protein CASSQDWRKSDSGANVLTF.